This is a list of T cell receptor beta chains from one sample in a study of OX40 agonist ivuxolimab in advanced cancers. Data came from immunoSEQ multiplex PCR; TCRdb stores just in-frame clones and leaves some out. The table includes approximately 86,000 clones, roughly 88% detected once. Sequenced material: CD4+ or CD8+ T cells sorted from blood, taken in a trial of the OX40 agonist ivuxolimab. The source of these receptors is an adult with an advanced solid tumor such as melanoma, head and neck, liver or kidney cancer. The CDR3 runs from the conserved cysteine through the conserved F or W. The D gene is left open where the match is weak.

j_gene: TRBJ2-7; v_gene: TRBV23-1; d_gene: .; CDR3aa: CASSGMESEQYF
j_gene: TRBJ2-5; v_gene: TRBV7-3; d_gene: TRBD2; CDR3aa: CASSAGTSGTGQETQYF
j_gene: .; v_gene: TRBV7-8; d_gene: TRBD1; CDR3aa: CASSFAGTASYEQYF
j_gene: TRBJ2-3; v_gene: TRBV19; d_gene: .; CDR3aa: CASSIQASTDTQYF
j_gene: TRBJ2-3; v_gene: TRBV7-2; d_gene: TRBD2; CDR3aa: CASSFKSHAGTSSTDTQYF
j_gene: TRBJ1-2; v_gene: TRBV6-5; d_gene: .; CDR3aa: CASSTFVGYGYTF
j_gene: TRBJ2-7; v_gene: TRBV4-1; d_gene: TRBD2; CDR3aa: CASSDGRSYEQYF
j_gene: TRBJ2-7; v_gene: TRBV30; d_gene: .; CDR3aa: CAWSEPASYEQYF
j_gene: TRBJ2-5; v_gene: TRBV4-1; d_gene: .; CDR3aa: CASSEGPSRTGGVKETQYF
j_gene: TRBJ2-5; v_gene: TRBV13; d_gene: TRBD2; CDR3aa: CASSLGRRGVPSGRQETQYF
j_gene: TRBJ2-3; v_gene: TRBV7-3; d_gene: TRBD2; CDR3aa: CASSQRERESTDTQYF
j_gene: TRBJ2-5; v_gene: TRBV7-6; d_gene: TRBD2; CDR3aa: CASSLSTPSGNQETQYF
j_gene: TRBJ2-3; v_gene: TRBV10-1; d_gene: TRBD2; CDR3aa: CASSESVAGVKDTQYF
j_gene: TRBJ2-5; v_gene: TRBV2; d_gene: TRBD2; CDR3aa: CASREREGKETQYF
j_gene: TRBJ1-2; v_gene: TRBV27; d_gene: .; CDR3aa: CASSPRGNYGYTF
j_gene: TRBJ2-1; v_gene: TRBV4-1; d_gene: TRBD2; CDR3aa: CASSQEGTSGFYNEQFF
j_gene: TRBJ1-1; v_gene: TRBV10-1; d_gene: .; CDR3aa: CASSESEGRVGGGFTEAFF
j_gene: TRBJ2-7; v_gene: TRBV11-3; d_gene: .; CDR3aa: CASSLGSTYEQYF
j_gene: TRBJ1-5; v_gene: TRBV19; d_gene: .; CDR3aa: CASSGGQLHQPQHF
j_gene: TRBJ2-7; v_gene: TRBV27; d_gene: TRBD2; CDR3aa: CASSRPGLEYEQYF
j_gene: TRBJ2-1; v_gene: TRBV18; d_gene: .; CDR3aa: CASSPQKGNEQFF
j_gene: TRBJ2-7; v_gene: TRBV6-7; d_gene: TRBD2; CDR3aa: CASSLGLAGILGGQYF
j_gene: TRBJ1-2; v_gene: TRBV28; d_gene: TRBD1; CDR3aa: CATDPTGVRYGYTF
j_gene: TRBJ2-5; v_gene: TRBV7-2; d_gene: TRBD2; CDR3aa: CASSLVTSGSFILAQYF
j_gene: TRBJ2-7; v_gene: TRBV2; d_gene: .; CDR3aa: CASSEFISGPYEQYF
j_gene: TRBJ1-1; v_gene: TRBV6-6; d_gene: TRBD1; CDR3aa: CASSLRQGSTEAFF
j_gene: TRBJ2-3; v_gene: TRBV19; d_gene: .; CDR3aa: CASSIGGAEASTDTQYF
j_gene: TRBJ2-3; v_gene: TRBV7-2; d_gene: .; CDR3aa: CASSFLGQGTDTQYF
j_gene: TRBJ2-2; v_gene: TRBV25-1; d_gene: TRBD2; CDR3aa: CASSGASGSLGTGELFF
j_gene: TRBJ1-1; v_gene: TRBV19; d_gene: .; CDR3aa: CASSILSGDHTEAFF
j_gene: TRBJ2-1; v_gene: TRBV7-9; d_gene: .; CDR3aa: CASSLGGWGSSYNEQFF
j_gene: TRBJ1-5; v_gene: TRBV28; d_gene: .; CDR3aa: CASSHSSVEQPQHF
j_gene: TRBJ2-7; v_gene: TRBV7-2; d_gene: .; CDR3aa: CASSLVRGEQYF
j_gene: TRBJ2-1; v_gene: TRBV11-3; d_gene: TRBD2; CDR3aa: CASSLALAGIDEQFF
j_gene: TRBJ1-5; v_gene: TRBV6-1; d_gene: .; CDR3aa: CASSEDQPQHF
j_gene: TRBJ2-7; v_gene: TRBV30; d_gene: TRBD1; CDR3aa: CAWHRDSRYEQYF
j_gene: TRBJ1-5; v_gene: TRBV5-5; d_gene: .; CDR3aa: CASSPDSGIVGPQHF
j_gene: TRBJ2-7; v_gene: TRBV11-3; d_gene: TRBD2; CDR3aa: CASSLGLAGVREQYF
j_gene: TRBJ2-3; v_gene: TRBV7-3; d_gene: TRBD1; CDR3aa: CASSRDRDTDTQYF
j_gene: TRBJ1-2; v_gene: TRBV28; d_gene: TRBD1; CDR3aa: CASSPRQGANYGYTF
j_gene: TRBJ1-2; v_gene: TRBV4-2; d_gene: .; CDR3aa: CASSPGRSFGYTF
j_gene: TRBJ2-1; v_gene: TRBV7-9; d_gene: .; CDR3aa: CASSLLIGNEQFF
j_gene: TRBJ1-3; v_gene: TRBV2; d_gene: .; CDR3aa: CASSGQLGSYGNTIYF
j_gene: TRBJ2-3; v_gene: TRBV4-3; d_gene: .; CDR3aa: CASSQPRDDTDTQYF
j_gene: TRBJ2-7; v_gene: TRBV27; d_gene: TRBD2; CDR3aa: CASSPPLAEGTYEQYF
j_gene: TRBJ2-7; v_gene: TRBV18; d_gene: TRBD1; CDR3aa: CASSGQGLYEQYF
j_gene: TRBJ2-1; v_gene: TRBV12-2; d_gene: .; CDR3aa: CASRLPHPSTCSYNEQFF